This TCR beta chain emerged from a study of long-term antiretroviral therapy in people with HIV. Across the study: The immediate-ART recommendation dates to 2015, and the earliest samples predate it by about a decade. Findings and limits, study-wide: The blood, collected between about 2003 and 2017, was possibly taken under older ART regimens.

The United States was where all participants with HIV were treated. This CDR3 has 12 residues. Losses at the gene ends were 5 bases for V and 7 bases for J; bases not matched to a gene: 3. Germline CDR1 is SEHNR and CDR2 is FQNEAQ (reference sequence). This was the immunoSEQ v3.0 assay at survey level. The method was immunoSEQ multiplex PCR; TCRdb's version includes in-frame clones alone and lacks a portion of them. The sample lists about 10,000 clones, approximately 75% occurring once. This clone is medium-sized (0.01 to 0.1%). Its target is not known. This specimen was unsorted PBMCs, taken 0.7 years after starting antiretroviral therapy. The chain joins TRBV7-9 to TRBJ1-2, with 8 bases aligning to TRBD1. This TCR derives from a man aged 35 to 55 with HIV. Here the CDR3 DNA reads TGTGCCAGCAGCGGACAGGGTTTTGGCTACACCTTC. It codes for CASSGQGFGYTF.